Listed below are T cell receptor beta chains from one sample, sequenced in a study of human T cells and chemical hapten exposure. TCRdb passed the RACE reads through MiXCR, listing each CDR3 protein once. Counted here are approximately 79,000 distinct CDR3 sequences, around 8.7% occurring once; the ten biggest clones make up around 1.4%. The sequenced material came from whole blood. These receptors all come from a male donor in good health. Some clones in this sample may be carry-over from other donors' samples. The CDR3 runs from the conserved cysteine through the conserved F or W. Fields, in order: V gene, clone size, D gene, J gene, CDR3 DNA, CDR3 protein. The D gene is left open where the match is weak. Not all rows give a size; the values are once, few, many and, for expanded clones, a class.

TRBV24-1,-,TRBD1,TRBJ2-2,TGTGCCACCAGTGATTCCACCGGGACAGGGGGCGCGAACACCGGGGAGCTGTTTTTT,CATSDSTGTGGANTGELFF
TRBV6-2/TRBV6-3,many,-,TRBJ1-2,TGTGCCAGCAGTGACAATGGCTACACCTTC,CASSDNGYTF
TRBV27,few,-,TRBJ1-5,TGTGCCAGCAGTCCGGGGCCCGACAGTATACGACCCAATCAGCCCCAGCATTTT,CASSPGPDSIRPNQPQHF
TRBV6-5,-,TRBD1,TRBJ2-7,TGTGCCAGCAGCGGGACAGGGAACCGCTACGAGCAGTACTTC,CASSGTGNRYEQYF
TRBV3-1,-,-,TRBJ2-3,TGTGCCAGCAGCCAAGGAGAGGGGCTTCGTTCAGATACGCAGTATTTT,CASSQGEGLRSDTQYF
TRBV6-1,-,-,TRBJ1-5,TGTGCCAGCAGGGAAGGTCCGGGGGGCAATCAGCCCCAGCATTTT,CASREGPGGNQPQHF
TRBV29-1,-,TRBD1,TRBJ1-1,TGCAGCGTTGCTCTACAGGGGGCATACCCTGAAGCTTTCTTT,CSVALQGAYPEAFF
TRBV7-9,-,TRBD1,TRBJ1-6,TGTGCCAGCAGCTTAAAGCAGGGGGGATATTCACCCCTCCACTTT,CASSLKQGGYSPLHF
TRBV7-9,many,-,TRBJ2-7,TGTGCCAGCAGCCCCATCACCGGCCCGAACTACGAGCAGTACTTC,CASSPITGPNYEQYF
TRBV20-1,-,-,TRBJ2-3,TGCAGTGCTAGAGATGTCCAAGATACGCAGTATTTT,CSARDVQDTQYF
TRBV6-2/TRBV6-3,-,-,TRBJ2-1,TGTGCCAGCAGTGCACTAGGAGGTGAGCAGTTCTTC,CASSALGGEQFF
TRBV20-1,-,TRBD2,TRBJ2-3,TGCAGTGCTAGGTGGACCGGGTCCCGGGGGGGAGATACGCAGTATTTT,CSARWTGSRGGDTQYF
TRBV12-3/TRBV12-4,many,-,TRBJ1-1,TGTGCCAGCAGTTTAGAGGGCCCTGGGGACCCTGAAGCTTTCTTT,CASSLEGPGDPEAFF
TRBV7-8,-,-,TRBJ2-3,TGTGCCAGCAGCTTAGGGATGGCCGGCGGGGCAGGGGGAGATACGCAGTATTTT,CASSLGMAGGAGGDTQYF
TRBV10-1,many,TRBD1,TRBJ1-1,TGCGCCAGCAGTGCACCGGGACAGGGAACTGAAGCTTTCTTT,CASSAPGQGTEAFF
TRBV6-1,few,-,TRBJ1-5,TGTGCCAGCCGGGGTAAAGGGTTTCAGCCCCAGCATTTT,CASRGKGFQPQHF
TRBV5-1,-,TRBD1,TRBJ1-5,TGCGCCAGCAGCTTCGGGACAGATAGCAATCAGCCCCAGCATTTT,CASSFGTDSNQPQHF
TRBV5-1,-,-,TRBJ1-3,TGCGCCAGCAGCCCAGTATTGATGGGAAGATCTGGAAACACCATATATTTT,CASSPVLMGRSGNTIYF
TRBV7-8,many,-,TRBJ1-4,TGTGCCAGCAGCTTAGTACTGGGGGCTAATGAAAAACTGTTTTTT,CASSLVLGANEKLFF
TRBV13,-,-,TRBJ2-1,TGTGCCAGCAGCCCTCCGGGAAATGAGCAGTTCTTC,CASSPPGNEQFF
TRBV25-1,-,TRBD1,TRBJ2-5,TGTGCCAGCAGTGCCTCGACAGGGGGTCAAGAGACCCAGTACTTC,CASSASTGGQETQYF
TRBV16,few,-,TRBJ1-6,TGTGCCAGCAGCCAATTGCTAGGGGTAGGATCACCCCTCCACTTT,CASSQLLGVGSPLHF
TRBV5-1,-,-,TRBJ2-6,TGCGCCAGCAGCACCGGACAGTCCTCTGGGGCCAACGTCCTGACTTTC,CASSTGQSSGANVLTF
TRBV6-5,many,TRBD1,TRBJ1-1,TGTGCCAGCAGTTACTCCGGGACAGGAAGGTGGAACACTGAAGCTTTCTTT,CASSYSGTGRWNTEAFF
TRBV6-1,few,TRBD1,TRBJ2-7,TGTGCCAGCAGTACCGGGACAGGGGGCGACGAGCAGTACTTC,CASSTGTGGDEQYF
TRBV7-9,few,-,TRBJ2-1,TGTGCCAGCAGCTTAGGGGGAAACTCCTACAATGAGCAGTTCTTC,CASSLGGNSYNEQFF
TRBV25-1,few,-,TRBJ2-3,TGTGCCAGCAGTGAGGCGGGGGACACACGTTTCACAGATACGCAGTATTTT,CASSEAGDTRFTDTQYF
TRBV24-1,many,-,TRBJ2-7,TGTGCCACCCGGAAGGAGGGGTGCGAGCAGTACTTC,CATRKEGCEQYF
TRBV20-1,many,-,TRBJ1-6,TGCAGTGCTAGAGGCTGGATGGGGTCCTCCTATAATTCACCCCTCCACTTT,CSARGWMGSSYNSPLHF
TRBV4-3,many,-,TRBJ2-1,TGCGCCAGCAGCCAAGATCCGGAGAAAGGGAATGAGCAGTTCTTC,CASSQDPEKGNEQFF
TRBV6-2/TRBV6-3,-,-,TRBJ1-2,TGTGCCAGCAGTTACTCTGCAGCTAACTATGGCTACACCTTC,CASSYSAANYGYTF
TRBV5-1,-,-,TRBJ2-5,TGCGCCAGCAGCTTGCGCCCTTCCAGTGGAAGCGAGACCCAGTACTTC,CASSLRPSSGSETQYF
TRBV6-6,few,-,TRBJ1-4,TGTGCCAGCAGTCAGACGGGTTCCAATGAAAAACTGTTTTTT,CASSQTGSNEKLFF
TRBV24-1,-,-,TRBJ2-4,TGTGCCACCAGTGACAGACGGTCACTAGCCAAAAACATTCAGTACTTC,CATSDRRSLAKNIQYF
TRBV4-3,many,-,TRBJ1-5,TGCGCCAGCAGCCAAGAGGCAGGACAGCCCCAGCATTTT,CASSQEAGQPQHF
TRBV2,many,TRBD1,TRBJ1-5,TGTGCCAGCAGTGAGGGGACAGGGGGCGGCAATCAGCCCCAGCATTTT,CASSEGTGGGNQPQHF
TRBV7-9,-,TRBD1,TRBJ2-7,TGTGCGTCGGGACAGGGGTCCTACGAGCAGTACTTC,CASGQGSYEQYF
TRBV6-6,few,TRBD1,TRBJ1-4,TGTGCCAGCAGTTACTCCGGGACAGTTGGGGAAAAACTGTTTTTT,CASSYSGTVGEKLFF
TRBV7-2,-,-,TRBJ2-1,TGTGCCAGCAGTTCGCAGGGTTTCGGTGAGCAGTTCTTC,CASSSQGFGEQFF
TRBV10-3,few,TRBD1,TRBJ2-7,TGTGCCATCAGTGAGCCCGGGACAGGGGGCGGATACGAGCAGTACTTC,CAISEPGTGGGYEQYF
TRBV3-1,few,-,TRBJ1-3,TGTGCCAGCAGCCAAGGTAACGGAGACTCTGGAAACACCATATATTTT,CASSQGNGDSGNTIYF
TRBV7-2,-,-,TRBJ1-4,TGTGCCAGCAGCTTAGCTCAAGGAAGGCATGAAAAACTGTTTTTT,CASSLAQGRHEKLFF
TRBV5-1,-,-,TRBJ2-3,TGCGCCAGCAGCTTAGGAGGGAGCACAGATACGCAGTATTTT,CASSLGGSTDTQYF
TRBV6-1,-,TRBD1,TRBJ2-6,TGTGCCAGCAGTGAAGTTTATGGACAGGGGGCCGGAGGGGCCAACGTCCTGACTTTC,CASSEVYGQGAGGANVLTF
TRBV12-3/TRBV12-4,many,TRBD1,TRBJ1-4,TGTGCCAGCAGTGGGGACAGGGGGAGAGAAAAACTGTTTTTT,CASSGDRGREKLFF
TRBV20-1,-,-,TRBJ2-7,TGCAGTGCTAGAGAGGGAACACACTACGAGCAGTACTTC,CSAREGTHYEQYF